The sequence of this T cell receptor beta chain was determined in a study of radiotherapy plus CTLA-4 blockade in lung cancer. For the study at large: In about 20% of patients, objective responses were seen; 25% to 40% had disease control. Study findings and constraints: Blood saw expansion of tumor-derived TCR clones after radiotherapy plus ipilimumab. Reports identified early blood T cell clone dynamics, with interferon-beta, as the best response predictor.

The repertoire was sequenced with immunoSEQ multiplex PCR; TCRdb's copy has only in-frame clones and lacks some. Of approximately 100,000 clones listed, more than 75% are singletons. About this clone itself: Antigen specificity is unknown.

Germline assignment: CDR1 SGHAT and CDR2 FQNNGV. V lost 3 bases to trimming and J lost 5 bases; unmatched junction nucleotides: 3. The CDR3 covers 14 residues. The chain joins TRBV11-2 to TRBJ2-7, with 11 bases that match TRBD2. Here the sequenced sample was peripheral blood, taken from a patient treated with radiotherapy plus ipilimumab. The clonotype comes from a human donor with non-small cell lung cancer who had a partial response to radiotherapy plus ipilimumab. The CDR3 here is CASSFPSGGHEQYF. In nucleotides, the CDR3 is TGTGCCAGCAGCTTCCCTAGCGGGGGGCACGAGCAGTACTTC. Based on the CDR3 plus reference TRBV11-2 and TRBJ2-7, the full variable domain is EAGVAQSPRYKIIEKRQSVAFWCNPISGHATLYWYQQILGQGPKLLIQFQNNGVVDDSQLPKDRFSAERLKGVDSTLKIQPAKLEDSAVYLCASSFPSGGHEQYFGPGTRLTVT.